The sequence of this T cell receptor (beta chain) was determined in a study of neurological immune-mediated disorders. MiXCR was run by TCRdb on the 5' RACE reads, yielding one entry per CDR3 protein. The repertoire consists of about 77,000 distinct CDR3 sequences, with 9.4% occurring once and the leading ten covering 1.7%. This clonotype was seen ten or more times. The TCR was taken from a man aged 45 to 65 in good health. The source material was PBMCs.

The CDR3 nucleotides read TGTGCCAGCAGCTTAGCGAGTAATAGCTACGAGCAGTACTTC. Its protein is CASSLASNSYEQYF. This chain links TRBV7-6 with TRBJ2-7; D gene uncertain. Germline V lookup: CDR1 SGHVS, CDR2 FNYEAQ. The CDR3 length is 14 residues. Trimming shortened V by 0 bases and J by 3 bases, and 9 bases separated the two germline ends.